This T cell receptor beta chain is drawn from a study of T and B cells in COVID-19 patients. Multiplex PCR with BIOMED2 TRB-A/B primer pools amplified TRB rearrangements. TCRdb used MiXCR to reprocess the multiplex PCR reads, holding one entry per CDR3 protein. The repertoire holds around 8,400 distinct CDR3 sequences, with over 25% as singletons. This clonotype is deemed medium-sized (0.01 to 0.1%). Blood genomic DNA input for TRB amplification was roughly 220-500 ng. The V and J ends lost 6 bases and 4 bases, in that order; junction bases with no gene match: 9. The CDR3 consists of 17 residues. Germline lookup yields CDR1 MRHNA and CDR2 SNTAGT.

The specimen sequenced was blood. The gene calls are TRBV6-4 and TRBJ2-3; 14 nucleotides align to TRBD2. The clonotype was recovered from a human donor who had recovered from COVID-19. CDR3 nucleotides: TGTGCCAGCAGCACCGGGACTAGCGGGGGTGGTGCAGATACGCAGTATTTT. Translating gives CASSTGTSGGGADTQYF.